This T cell receptor beta chain was recorded in a study of multiple sclerosis patients with progressive multifocal leukoencephalopathy. Time point here: more than ten months of natalizumab therapy. Multiple sclerosis patients on natalizumab who never developed PML served as longitudinally sampled controls. All patients had prior interferon beta, and all PML patients were female. T1 and T2 blood were collected at 6 and 12 months of natalizumab. CDR1 and CDR2 from the germline V gene are ENHRY and SYGVKD. CDR3 length: 14 residues. V lost 7 bases and J lost 0, with 13 bases in between. This clone has just a few counts. Sequencing was at survey level. Repertoires were generated with immunoSEQ multiplex PCR, while TCRdb's copy carries only in-frame clones and drops some. The sample records over 20,000 clones, 75% to 95% being singletons.

This TCR was sampled from a man aged 25 to 40 with multiple sclerosis. The chain is built from TRBV10-3 and TRBJ2-7; no clear D. The sample here was PBMCs, taken from a patient treated with natalizumab. The CDR3 reads CAITDPESSYEQYF. The CDR3 DNA sequence: TGTGCCATCACCGATCCTGAAAGCTCCTACGAGCAGTACTTC.